This T cell receptor beta chain comes out of a study of cytomegalovirus exposure and HLA in healthy donors (dated by TCRdb to about 2017). Looking at the study overall: An earlier analysis of 587 of the donors reported roughly 270 Gb of sequence data and roughly 100 million unique TCR beta sequences from roughly 200 million T cells. About 280 gigabases of sequencing data and tens of millions of unique TCR sequences were included in an early release covering several hundred HLA-typed donors. Of the roughly 400 genotyped donors, 65% to 90% were placed in the genetic ancestry cluster associated with self-reported Caucasian donors. The study aimed to test whether signatures of past pathogen exposure could be identified by cataloging public T cell receptors. Using immunosequencing, the study profiled T cell repertoires from 500 to 800 subjects and related those repertoires to cytomegalovirus serostatus. In addition to the first cohort of several hundred subjects, a separate validation cohort of over 90 different subjects was used. To predict cytomegalovirus infection status, the study combined high-throughput TCR immunosequencing, statistical association of individual TCRs with disease status, and machine learning. A later analysis re-examined previously published TCR beta repertoires from over 500 donors and added high-resolution HLA genotyping to investigate patterns of TCR occurrence. In the later analysis, no new phenotypic data were used to find candidate immune exposures; instead, reliance was placed on TCR beta sequences and their occurrence across donors. To decide whether each TCR beta V gene segment behaved as functional or pseudogenic, an earlier analysis of some 580 of the donors relied on high-throughput TCR beta sequencing. Donor age, sex, ethnicity and CMV serostatus were compiled together with the repertoire data. A later genetic analysis took genome-wide SNP genotypes for about 55% of the roughly 670 donors and used that subset as a discovery cohort. Every repertoire in the discovery cohort had been generated on one and the same sequencing platform. Class I and class II HLA loci were covered by the typing at four-digit resolution. The number of donors typed differed by locus, with about 629-630 for A, B, C, DRB1 and DQB1, around 560 for DQA1, 600 to 610 for DPA1, and 450 to 480 for DPB1. Because of strong linkage in the cohort, 5 or 6 DR-DQ haplotypes were treated as single units for association and clustering. Across 300 to 500 genotyped donors of the cohort, an average of roughly 250,000 unique TCR beta nucleotide sequences per donor were sequenced, and 15% to 20% of those sequences were non-productive.

CDR1 SGDLS and CDR2 YYNGEE are derived from the germline V gene. Including cysteine and phenylalanine, the CDR3 has 16 amino acids. Only the CDR3 part of the read is kept: 48 bases, read in frame from the first base. V sheds 7 bases and J sheds 2 bases, leaving 18 bases between their ends. The library was prepared using the immunoSEQ multiplex PCR assay. A mixture of 60 forward primers for TCR Vbeta segments and 13 reverse primers for TCR Jbeta segments was used in the multiplex PCR. A multiplex PCR assay on genomic DNA amplified the CDR3 region of rearranged TCR beta genes. The Illumina HiSeq System was used to sequence the amplified TCR beta libraries as 87-base-pair reads. The study's processing was this. Across the 670 or so repertoires, a later analysis counted some 80 million unique TCR beta chains, around 11 million of which were shared by at least two donors. A nearest-neighbor algorithm error-corrected the raw reads and collapsed the reads into unique sequences, merging closely related sequences to remove PCR and sequencing errors. Alignment of CDR3 sequences to IMGT reference sequences was used to assign V, D and J gene segments. For a sequence to be retained, a match of at least six nucleotides was required to both a V gene segment and a J gene segment. Rearrangements were classified as productive when the CDR3 lacked stop codons and remained in frame with V and J, and all other rearrangements were classified as non-productive. CDR3 was defined according to IMGT convention as the region running from the second conserved V-encoded cysteine to the conserved J-encoded phenylalanine. The earlier analysis of more than 450 of the donors excluded sequences that lacked an unambiguous match to a single V gene segment. In an earlier analysis of some 590 of the donors, V segments were called functional above 56.7% productive rearrangements and were called segregating when the between-donor standard deviation exceeded 5%. A statistical classification framework was built to diagnose cytomegalovirus status from the catalog of TCR beta chain sequences. V and J gene assignment, in a later analysis, came from comparing TCR nucleotide sequences with IMGT/GENE-DB human TR gene sequences. A later analysis assigned CDR3 sequences and most-parsimonious VDJ recombination scenarios with the TCRdist pipeline. In a later analysis, each TCR beta chain was defined by its CDR3 amino acid sequence together with its V-gene family, and reads lacking a unique V-gene family were excluded. As a way to deal with suspected cross-contamination and a sequencing artifact, a later analysis dropped 592 nucleotide sequences that were highly shared and had low generation probability. A later analysis calculated a clonal expansion index for each public chain from normalized within-repertoire ranks of inferred template counts. In a later analysis, generation probabilities were computed with a VDJ recombination model fitted to out-of-frame rearrangements, and the resulting probabilities were checked against IGoR. A later analysis scored TCR-TCR, TCR-HLA and TCR-CMV co-occurrence with hypergeometric tests, applying a repertoire-size bias correction to TCR pairs. A later analysis estimated false discovery rates by permuting HLA or CMV assignments 20 times. In a later analysis, co-occurring TCRs were grouped using DBSCAN, with TCRdist sequence similarity added in when clustering inside HLA-allele-positive subsets. Co-occurrence clustering excluded repertoires with fewer than 30,000 or more than 120,000 public chains, plus five with anomalous nucleotide sharing. TCRdb took this table from immuneACCESS and kept in-frame rearrangements with V and J called. Such tables lack part of the clones; where checked against another copy, unresolved V genes explain under half of the gap, and the rest is unexplained. V, J and clone size are taken as reported in that table, and D and trimming were inferred from the DNA itself. This sample has approximately 160,000 clones in its table, and approximately 71% of those were observed once. The top ten hold roughly 1.5% of the sample.

In the case of this clone: Its target antigen remains unknown. No much larger clone exists at a distance of one base, and base qualities are not known.

Here is what the overall study found, with its caveats: The 87-base-pair reads could not distinguish some IMGT-functional V segments, including TRBV6-2 and TRBV6-3, so those segments were excluded. This cohort had only TCR beta chains sequenced, and the lack of alpha or paired-chain data limited which features could be detected. V-gene and J-gene trimming of TCR beta chains was associated with a missense DCLRE1C variant in a later genetic analysis, and the association was replicated in an independent cohort. The authors suggested that the approach could potentially be extended to other disease states and immunological phenotypes. The classifier was reported to diagnose cytomegalovirus status with high specificity and sensitivity in both the original cohort and the validation cohort. A cluster of highly shared sequence variants was judged likely to be a technical artifact of the sequencing pipeline. A later analysis associated 15,000 or so TCR beta sequences with specific HLA alleles at a false discovery rate of 0.05. For the cohort, immune exposure information was limited to CMV serostatus. Because counts were too low, seventeen rarely observed V segments, including chromosome 9 orphons, were left out of the earlier analysis of some 640 of the donors. Broadly in line with IMGT annotations, most TCR beta V segments showed up in productive rearrangements about 87% or about 30% of the time in an earlier analysis of several hundred of the donors. When HLA alleles, especially DR and DQ, strongly co-occurred, attributing TCR associations to individual alleles was difficult. In a later analysis, several top co-occurrence clusters were reported to appear linked to parvovirus B19, influenza, CMV and Epstein-Barr virus. A later analysis found that HLA-associated TCR beta chains were more clonally expanded and had lower generation probabilities than equally common non-associated chains. According to a later analysis, most CMV-associated TCR beta chains appeared to be HLA-restricted, and the HLA associations seemed to be driven largely by CMV exposure. A further reported finding was that TCR beta sequences accurately predicted the HLA-A and HLA-B alleles for most subjects in the first cohort. Three of the identified cytomegalovirus-associated TCR beta chains were confirmed in vitro to be specific for cytomegalovirus antigens. Roughly uniform sequencing depth across donors was assumed in presence/absence analyses, although this assumption may not hold. In a later analysis, the rate of TCR association differed among HLA loci, with DRB1 alleles having the most associated TCRs and HLA-C alleles having the fewest. The study listed 164 TCR beta chains as associated with cytomegalovirus. HLA typing was unavailable for some donors at each locus, so association tests used only the typed subset. Most TCR sequences were seen in very few donors, while some public TCRs were found in many individuals. Correlated functional status among segregating V segments might reflect linkage disequilibrium, but an unknown experimental factor could not be ruled out. A later genetic analysis reported fewer N-insertions in productive TCRs among donors in an Asian-associated ancestry cluster than the roughly 700-donor mean.

The cohort was made up of about 610 healthy bone marrow donors. At the time of sampling, every cohort member was nominally healthy, though immune exposures that went unrecorded were likely present. The donor tested CMV seronegative and was one of the 352 seronegative cohort members. A peripheral blood sample was collected from each donor, and TCR beta sequencing was performed on peripheral blood mononuclear cells. The Qiagen DNeasy Blood Extraction Kit was used to extract genomic DNA from the blood cell samples. The chain was built from TRBV9 and TRBJ2-2; TRBD2 is perhaps the D gene, given 5 matching bases. The sequence came from a man over 45 in good health and CMV-seronegative. The sample taken for sequencing was PBMCs. The DNA reads as follows: TGTGCCAGCGGCGCTACTAGTGGGCCTAACACCGGGGAGCTGTTTTTT. The resulting protein is CASGATSGPNTGELFF.